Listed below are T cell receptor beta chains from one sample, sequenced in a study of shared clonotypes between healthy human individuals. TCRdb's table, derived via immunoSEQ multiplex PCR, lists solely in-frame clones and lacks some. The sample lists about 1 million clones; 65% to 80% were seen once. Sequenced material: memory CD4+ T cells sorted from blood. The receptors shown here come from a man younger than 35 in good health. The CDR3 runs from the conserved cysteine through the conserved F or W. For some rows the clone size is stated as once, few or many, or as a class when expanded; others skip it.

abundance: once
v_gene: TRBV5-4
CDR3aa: CASSFGQTPLNIQYF

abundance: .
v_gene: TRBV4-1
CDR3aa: CASSRGPVGEQYF

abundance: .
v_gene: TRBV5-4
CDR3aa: CAKKSPPGLSYEQYF

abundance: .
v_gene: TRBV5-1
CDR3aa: CASSRTGTEYNEQFF

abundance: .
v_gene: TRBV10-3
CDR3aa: CAISLSSGTDTQYF

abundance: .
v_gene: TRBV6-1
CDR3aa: CASRYSGLNEQFF

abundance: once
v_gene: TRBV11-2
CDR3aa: CATVLSGNTIYF

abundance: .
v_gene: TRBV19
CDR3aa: CASSIGGNANTGELFF

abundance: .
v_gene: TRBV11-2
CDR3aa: CASSFKTGGTDTQYF

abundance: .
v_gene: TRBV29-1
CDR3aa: CSVPLQSGSLGGYTF

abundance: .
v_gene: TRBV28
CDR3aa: CASSFSRGGLHEQFF

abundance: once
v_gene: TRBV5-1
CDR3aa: CASAPTPGLAGGQDTQYF

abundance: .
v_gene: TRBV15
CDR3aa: CATSSLGQGKTADTQYF

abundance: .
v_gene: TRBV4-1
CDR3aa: CASSTTGLEGNEKLFF

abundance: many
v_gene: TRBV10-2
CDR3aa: CASSERGALRGYTF

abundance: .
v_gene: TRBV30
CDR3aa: CAWTPQANQPQHF

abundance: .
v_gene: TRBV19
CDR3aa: CASEGGAGRFYTF

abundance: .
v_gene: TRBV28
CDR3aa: CASSIPGLGEKLFF

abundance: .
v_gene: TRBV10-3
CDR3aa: CAISESQAPSTNEKLFF

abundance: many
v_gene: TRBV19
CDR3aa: CASSATGTVNTEAFF

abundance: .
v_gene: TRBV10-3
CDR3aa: CAISFIAGPTDTQYF

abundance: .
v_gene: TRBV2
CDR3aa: CASIAGVSYNEQFF

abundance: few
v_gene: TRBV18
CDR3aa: CASSLTGTTDEQYF

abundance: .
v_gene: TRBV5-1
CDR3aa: CASSLASEVTGELFF

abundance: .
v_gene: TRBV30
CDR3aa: CAWSVLGLAMVGEAKNIQYF

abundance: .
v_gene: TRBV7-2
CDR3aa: CASRRGSSYNEQFF

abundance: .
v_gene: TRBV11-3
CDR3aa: CASSLYGESEAFF

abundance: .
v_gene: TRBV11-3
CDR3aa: CASSSDRGLTGELFF

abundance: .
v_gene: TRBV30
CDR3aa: CAWIRQMNTEAFF

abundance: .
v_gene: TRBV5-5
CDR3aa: CASSTPVGEYEQYF